This entry is about one TCR beta chain. This specimen belongs to a study of blood T cell repertoires in COVID-19. Study-wide context: The analysed material was cDNA or gDNA that came from T cells, B-cell-depleted T cells, or PBMCs.

Per the original methods: From reference gene primer amplification, estimates of nucleated cell counts were derived. Using immunoSEQ multiplex PCR, the repertoire was profiled, and TCRdb retains in-frame clones only, with some absent. The V and J calls and clone size are taken from that table; D and trimming were inferred from the DNA. The table lists hundreds of thousands of clones, around nine tenths of them singletons, with less than 9% in the top ten. The J segment lost 0 bases and the V segment lost 7 bases, leaving 6 bases of the junction unmatched. Germline V CDR1 and CDR2: MNHEY, SMNVEV (reference sequence). This CDR3 is built from 14 residues. Seattle's cohort entered during active infection and was followed longitudinally.

This TCR came from a woman aged 45-60 years with COVID-19, enrolled during active disease. The chain uses TRBV27 and TRBJ2-7; 7 bases match TRBD2. The sample comprised peripheral blood. CDR3 sequence (DNA): TGTGCCAGCAAAATCGGGGGGAGCTCCTACGAGCAGTACTTC. It yields the protein CASKIGGSSYEQYF.